This is a list of T cell receptor beta chains from one sample in a study of response to subunit inactivated influenza vaccine. TCRdb reprocessed the RT-PCR reads via MiXCR and lists one record per CDR3 protein. The sample yields about 190,000 distinct CDR3 sequences, 13% to 15% seen once. This specimen consisted of CD8+ T cells sorted from PBMCs, obtained 5 days after vaccination. These receptors originate from a man aged 45-60 years who received an inactivated influenza vaccine. CDR3s include the opening cysteine and the closing phenylalanine or tryptophan. D genes are given only for firm matches. Size is omitted from some rows. Given values are once, few, many or a class for expanded clones.

length: 16
D: TRBD2
size: few
J: TRBJ2-2
V: TRBV20-1
CDR3: CSAESLAVDNTGELFF
DNA: TGCAGTGCTGAATCCCTAGCGGTGGACAACACCGGGGAGCTGTTTTTT

length: 16
D: TRBD1
size: NA
J: TRBJ2-5
V: TRBV14
CDR3: CASSTLDRGLQETQYF
DNA: TGTGCCAGCAGCACGCTGGACAGGGGCCTCCAAGAGACCCAGTACTTC

length: 16
D: TRBD1
size: many
J: TRBJ2-5
V: TRBV6-5
CDR3: CASSYPGQGAQETQYF
DNA: TGTGCCAGCAGTTACCCGGGACAGGGGGCCCAAGAGACCCAGTACTTC

length: 14
D: NA
size: many
J: TRBJ2-7
V: TRBV7-9
CDR3: CASSPVAGWYEQYF
DNA: TGTGCCAGCAGCCCTGTAGCAGGGTGGTACGAGCAGTACTTC

length: 12
D: NA
size: many
J: TRBJ2-7
V: TRBV20-1
CDR3: CSASLGYYEQYF
DNA: TGCAGTGCTAGCTTAGGCTACTACGAGCAGTACTTC

length: 14
D: NA
size: NA
J: TRBJ1-6
V: TRBV10-3
CDR3: CATSGLYDNSPLHF
DNA: TGTGCCACCTCCGGGCTGTATGATAATTCACCCCTCCACTTT

length: 12
D: NA
size: NA
J: TRBJ2-7
V: TRBV25-1
CDR3: CASSAGAHEQYF
DNA: TGTGCCAGCAGTGCCGGTGCCCACGAGCAGTACTTC

length: 15
D: NA
size: NA
J: TRBJ2-7
V: TRBV18
CDR3: CASSLSADEFYEQYF
DNA: TGTGCCAGCTCACTCTCCGCCGACGAGTTCTACGAGCAGTACTTC

length: 14
D: NA
size: NA
J: TRBJ2-7
V: TRBV20-1
CDR3: CSAPLVGQVYEQYF
DNA: TGCAGTGCCCCTCTCGTGGGGCAGGTCTACGAGCAGTACTTC

length: 12
D: NA
size: few
J: TRBJ2-5
V: TRBV10-1
CDR3: CAPRWDQETQYF
DNA: TGCGCCCCGAGATGGGATCAAGAGACCCAGTACTTC

length: 14
D: NA
size: NA
J: TRBJ2-2
V: TRBV6-2/TRBV6-3
CDR3: CASSYDSPPGELFF
DNA: TGTGCCAGCAGTTACGACAGCCCTCCCGGGGAGCTGTTTTTT

length: 13
D: NA
size: many
J: TRBJ2-4
V: TRBV4-1
CDR3: CASSQGTSYIQYF
DNA: TGCGCCAGCAGCCAAGGGACGTCGTACATTCAGTACTTC

length: 17
D: NA
size: few
J: TRBJ2-5
V: TRBV5-1
CDR3: CASSLTAGREYQETQYF
DNA: TGCGCCAGCAGCTTGACGGCAGGACGGGAGTACCAAGAGACCCAGTACTTC

length: 16
D: NA
size: few
J: TRBJ2-2
V: TRBV28
CDR3: CASINYPVGAGGELFF
DNA: TGTGCCAGCATCAATTATCCCGTTGGGGCGGGTGGGGAGCTGTTTTTT

length: 14
D: TRBD2
size: few
J: TRBJ2-5
V: TRBV12-3/TRBV12-4
CDR3: CASTSGPSGRSQYF
DNA: TGTGCCAGCACCTCGGGTCCTAGCGGGAGATCCCAGTACTTC

length: 14
D: NA
size: NA
J: TRBJ2-1
V: TRBV29-1
CDR3: CSVDLTGLSNEQFF
DNA: TGCAGCGTTGACTTGACAGGTCTGAGTAATGAGCAGTTCTTC